The rows below give T cell receptor beta chains drawn from one sample of a study of shared clonotypes between healthy human individuals. Profiled with immunoSEQ multiplex PCR; TCRdb holds only in-frame clones, not every one. The sample comprises approximately 1.4 million clones, 98% of which are singletons, and around 0.47% rests with the top ten. The sequenced sample was naive CD4+ T cells sorted from blood. The receptors here all came from a man younger than 45 in good health. Both conserved end residues are part of each CDR3. The D gene is left open where the match is weak. The size field is filled for only some rows; it gives once, few, many or a size class.

clone_size	v_call	cdr3_length	j_call	d_call	cdr3_nt	cdr3_aa
NA	TRBV6-1	14	TRBJ2-7	NA	TGTGCCAGCAGTGTTGAGCGGGTTGCCTACGAGCAGTACTTC	CASSVERVAYEQYF
NA	TRBV28	16	TRBJ1-5	NA	TGTGCCAGCAGTTATGGCGGACTTTATAGCAATCAGCCCCAGCATTTT	CASSYGGLYSNQPQHF
NA	TRBV25-1	14	TRBJ2-2	NA	TGTGCCAGCAGTGGTCACGGGGGAGACGGGGAGCTGTTTTTT	CASSGHGGDGELFF
NA	TRBV7-6	16	TRBJ2-3	NA	TGTGCCAGCAGCTTAGAGTCTAACCGTAGGGGAGATACGCAGTATTTT	CASSLESNRRGDTQYF
NA	TRBV5-1	16	TRBJ2-1	TRBD1	TGCGCCAGCAGCAAAGTTGGGACAGGGGTCTACAATGAGCAGTTCTTC	CASSKVGTGVYNEQFF
NA	TRBV14	15	TRBJ2-5	TRBD2	TGTGCCAGCAGCCGACTAGCGGGAGGACAAGAGACCCAGTACTTC	CASSRLAGGQETQYF
once	TRBV28	15	TRBJ2-1	NA	TGTGCCAGCAGTTTGGGGGGGGGCGCCCACAATGAGCAGTTCTTC	CASSLGGGAHNEQFF
NA	TRBV6-1	14	TRBJ2-4	NA	TGTGCCAGCAGTCCCCGACAGGAAAAAAACATTCAGTACTTC	CASSPRQEKNIQYF
NA	TRBV9	17	TRBJ1-5	NA	TGTGCCAGCAGCGAGGGGGACGGAGGATATAGCAATCAGCCCCAGCATTTT	CASSEGDGGYSNQPQHF
NA	TRBV5-1	14	TRBJ2-7	NA	TGCGCCAGCAGCGCAGACAGTTCGGGCTACGAGCAGTACTTC	CASSADSSGYEQYF
NA	TRBV18	16	TRBJ2-1	NA	TGTGCCAGCTCACAAACCCTCGGGGATGGGGAAAATGAGCAGTTCTTC	CASSQTLGDGENEQFF
NA	TRBV27	16	TRBJ2-7	TRBD2	TGTGCCAGCAGTTTATTAGCGGGAGGGCCGGGCTACGAGCAGTACTTC	CASSLLAGGPGYEQYF
NA	TRBV18	15	TRBJ2-3	TRBD2	TGTGCCAGCTCACCAGGACTAGCGGGAGAAATAACGCAGTATTTT	CASSPGLAGEITQYF
NA	TRBV5-1	15	TRBJ2-5	TRBD2	TGCGCCAGCAGCCGCGCGGCGGGAGGGCAAGAGACCCAGTACTTC	CASSRAAGGQETQYF
NA	TRBV10-1	14	TRBJ1-1	NA	TGCGCCAGCAGTGAGTCTCCCCAGAACACTGAAGCTTTCTTT	CASSESPQNTEAFF
once	TRBV7-9	19	TRBJ2-7	TRBD2	TGTGCCAGCAGCCCTAAATCGGACGGGAGGGCGTTAAGCTCCTACGAGCAGTACTTC	CASSPKSDGRALSSYEQYF
NA	TRBV6-5	13	TRBJ2-7	TRBD1	TGTGCCAGCAGAAGGACAGGGGGGTACGAGCAGTACTTC	CASRRTGGYEQYF
NA	TRBV19	17	TRBJ2-1	TRBD2	TGTGCCAGTAGTATAGCCCCAGCGGGAGAATCTTACAATGAGCAGTTCTTC	CASSIAPAGESYNEQFF
NA	TRBV30	12	TRBJ1-5	NA	TGTGCCTGGAGTGTCGTCGGACTGCCCCAGCATTTT	CAWSVVGLPQHF
NA	TRBV10-3	13	TRBJ2-7	TRBD1	TGTGCCATCAGTGGGACAGGTTTGGGAGAGCAGTACTTC	CAISGTGLGEQYF
NA	TRBV11-2	16	TRBJ2-5	TRBD2	TGTGCCAGCAGCTTAGTTCCACGGCTAGCGGGAGAGACCCAGTACTTC	CASSLVPRLAGETQYF
once	TRBV6-5	14	TRBJ2-7	TRBD1	TGTGCCAGCAGACTTGACAGGGGATCCTACGAGCAGTACTTC	CASRLDRGSYEQYF
NA	TRBV9	15	TRBJ2-1	NA	TGTGCCAGCACCCCGGGGGACCCGGGATACAATGAGCAGTTCTTC	CASTPGDPGYNEQFF
NA	TRBV18	14	TRBJ1-4	NA	TGTGCCAGCTCACCTTCGGCGGCCCATGAAAAACTGTTTTTT	CASSPSAAHEKLFF
NA	TRBV10-1	11	TRBJ2-1	NA	TGCGCCAGCTCTTACGGCAATGAGCAGTTCTTC	CASSYGNEQFF
NA	TRBV6-1	14	TRBJ2-1	NA	TGTGCCACCCTAACCCCTCGGTCCTACAATGAGCAGTTCTTC	CATLTPRSYNEQFF
NA	TRBV27	14	TRBJ2-7	NA	TGTGCCAGCAGTTTCGGGCAAGTCGGGTACGAGCAGTACTTC	CASSFGQVGYEQYF
once	TRBV27	14	TRBJ1-1	NA	TGTGCCAGTCAGAGAACGGCAGACCTCACTGAAGCTTTCTTT	CASQRTADLTEAFF
NA	TRBV6-1	15	TRBJ2-5	NA	TGTGCCAGCAGGCAGGGGTCCCTGGGCTTGGAGACCCAGTACTTC	CASRQGSLGLETQYF
NA	TRBV27	16	TRBJ1-5	NA	TGTGCCAGCAGTTTCTTGGGAACGGGCGGCAATCAGCCCCAGCATTTT	CASSFLGTGGNQPQHF
NA	TRBV12-5	17	TRBJ2-2	TRBD2	TGTGCTAGTGGTTCCCCTCAAGCGGGAATGGACACCGGGGAGCTGTTTTTT	CASGSPQAGMDTGELFF
NA	TRBV11-2	12	TRBJ2-7	NA	TGTGCCAGCAGCTTCCCCTTCTACGAGCAGTACTTC	CASSFPFYEQYF
NA	TRBV10-3	16	TRBJ2-6	NA	TGTGCCATCAGTGGGTCCCCGAGCTCTGGGGCCAACGTCCTGACTTTC	CAISGSPSSGANVLTF
NA	TRBV28	16	TRBJ2-3	NA	TGTGCCAGCAGCCTGAGTGCGGGCACTAGCACAGATACGCAGTATTTT	CASSLSAGTSTDTQYF
NA	TRBV6-5	14	TRBJ1-2	NA	TGTGCCAGCAGTCCTGGACGTCTATCGTGGGGCTACACCTTC	CASSPGRLSWGYTF
NA	TRBV10-2	15	TRBJ2-7	TRBD2	TGCGCCAGCAGGGGGACTAGCGGGTGGGAGAGCGAGCAGTACTTC	CASRGTSGWESEQYF
NA	TRBV5-1	14	TRBJ2-2	NA	TGCGCCAGCAGCTCCTCAGGTTTTGGCGGGGAGCTGTTTTTT	CASSSSGFGGELFF
NA	TRBV28	15	TRBJ2-3	TRBD2	TGTGCCAGCAGTTTACGGAGCGGGAGAGTAGATACGCAGTATTTT	CASSLRSGRVDTQYF
NA	TRBV28	12	TRBJ2-7	TRBD2	TGTGCCAGCGGGGACTACTCCTACGAGCAGTACTTC	CASGDYSYEQYF
NA	TRBV28	15	TRBJ2-7	TRBD2	TGTGCCAGCAGTTCCTTGGCCTCAGCGGGACGCGAGCAGTACTTC	CASSSLASAGREQYF
NA	TRBV18	14	TRBJ2-1	NA	TGTGCCAGCTCCCAGCTTAGCTCCTACAATGAGCAGTTCTTC	CASSQLSSYNEQFF
NA	TRBV28	15	TRBJ1-1	NA	TGTGCCAGCAGTCCTCCGAGGGGGATGAACACTGAAGCTTTCTTT	CASSPPRGMNTEAFF
once	TRBV4-1	17	TRBJ1-1	TRBD1	TGCGCCAGCAGCCAAGATATCGGAGGGGGCGGTGGGACTGAAGCTTTCTTT	CASSQDIGGGGGTEAFF
NA	TRBV5-1	15	TRBJ2-5	NA	TGCGCCAGCAGCTTCCTTGTGGGAATCGAAGAGACCCAGTACTTC	CASSFLVGIEETQYF
NA	TRBV9	15	TRBJ2-2	NA	TGTGCCAGCAGCTCCACCCCATTGACGACCGGGGAGCTGTTTTTT	CASSSTPLTTGELFF
NA	TRBV7-3	14	TRBJ2-3	NA	TGTGCCAGCAGCTTAAGCCAGGGACCAGATACGCAGTATTTT	CASSLSQGPDTQYF
NA	TRBV20-1	11	TRBJ2-7	NA	TGCAGTGCTTACCGGGACATGGGGCCGTACTTC	CSAYRDMGPYF
NA	TRBV9	15	TRBJ2-7	NA	TGTGCCAGCAGCGTCGGGATTTCTAACGGCGACGAGCAGTACTTC	CASSVGISNGDEQYF
NA	TRBV11-2	15	TRBJ2-3	TRBD2	TGTGCCAGCAGCATGGGACTAGCGGGAGCAGATACGCAGTATTTT	CASSMGLAGADTQYF
NA	TRBV7-8	15	TRBJ2-4	NA	TGTGCCAGCAGCCTGCTTGGGGGGAGCAGAAACATTCAGTACTTC	CASSLLGGSRNIQYF
NA	TRBV29-1	13	TRBJ1-1	NA	TGCAGCGTTGAAAAGGGGACAAGAGCTGAAGCTTTCTTT	CSVEKGTRAEAFF
NA	TRBV4-2	14	TRBJ2-4	TRBD2	TGTGCCAGCAGCTCAACTAGCGGGAGTGGCATTCAGTACTTC	CASSSTSGSGIQYF
NA	TRBV13	19	TRBJ2-1	TRBD2	TGTGCCAGCAGTTCTCTAGGGACTTGGCGGGAGGTTAAATCACGGGAGCAGTTCTTC	CASSSLGTWREVKSREQFF
NA	TRBV5-4	15	TRBJ2-3	NA	TGTGCCAGCAGCTTGGCTCAAACTAGCACAGATACGCAGTATTTT	CASSLAQTSTDTQYF
NA	TRBV28	12	TRBJ1-2	NA	TGTGCCAGCAGACGTGAGGGGAGGGACTACACCTTC	CASRREGRDYTF
NA	TRBV19	13	TRBJ1-5	NA	TGTGCCAGTAGTATAGATGGCAATCAGCCCCAGCATTTT	CASSIDGNQPQHF
NA	TRBV5-1	13	TRBJ2-3	NA	TGCGCCAGCAGCTTGGACTCCACAGATACGCAGTATTTT	CASSLDSTDTQYF
NA	TRBV19	12	TRBJ1-2	NA	TGTGCCAGTACCGGTAGGGAGTTTGGCTACACCTTC	CASTGREFGYTF
NA	TRBV7-9	17	TRBJ2-2	TRBD2	TGTGCCAGTGCGGGACTAGCGGGCCGCCCGAACACCGGGGAGCTGTTTTTT	CASAGLAGRPNTGELFF